These 30 T cell receptor beta chains came from one sample sequenced in a study of cytomegalovirus exposure and HLA in healthy donors. In the PCR, 60 Vbeta and 13 Jbeta primers were used. TCRdb's table, derived via immunoSEQ multiplex PCR, lists solely in-frame clones and lacks some. In the table there are about 200,000 clones, almost 85% of which are singletons. Sequencing input: PBMCs. The receptor source for this set is a woman aged 45-59 years in good health and CMV-seronegative.

The V and J genes are TRBV7-8 and TRBJ1-5; no clear D gene. CDR1 SGHVS and CDR2 FQNEAQ come from the germline V gene. V lost 5 bases to trimming and J lost 9 bases, with 20 bases between them. This CDR3 is built from 15 residues. CDR3 in amino acids: CASSLRPEVHGPQHF. The CDR3 nucleotides read TGTGCCAGCAGCCTAAGGCCCGAGGTCCATGGGCCCCAGCATTTT.

The V call is TRBV27, the J call TRBJ1-2, with D perhaps matching TRBD1 (5 bases). This CDR3 is built from 15 residues. V was cut by 10 bases and J by 4 bases, with 22 bases left in between. CDR1 and CDR2 (germline): MNHEY, SMNVEV (reference sequence). In DNA form, the CDR3 reads TGTGCCACCCGCTCAGAGTCCACAGGCTTCTATGGCTACACCTTC. Its translation: CATRSESTGFYGYTF.

V and J are TRBV28 and TRBJ2-7; D is ambiguous. V was trimmed by 4 bases and J by 2 bases, leaving 9 bases between them. From germline, CDR1 is MDHEN and CDR2 SYDVKM. The CDR3 is 13 amino acids. This CDR3 is CASSSSVPYEQYF. The DNA of the CDR3 is TGTGCCAGCAGTTCCAGCGTCCCCTACGAGCAGTACTTC.

V usage is TRBV28 and J usage is TRBJ1-2, with D hard to call. There are 13 residues in the CDR3. V lost 3 bases to trimming and J lost 3 bases, with 8 bases between them. CDR1 and CDR2 (germline): MDHEN, SYDVKM. CDR3 region: CASSFTDDYGYTF. CDR3 sequence (DNA): TGTGCCAGCAGTTTCACAGATGACTATGGCTACACCTTC.

This clone showed up just a few times. The chain links TRBV7-2 to TRBJ2-1, with 9 bases fitting TRBD1. The trim removed 2 bases at V and 8 bases at J, leaving 7 bases unmatched. CDR1 is SGHTA, CDR2 FQGNSA, per germline. CDR3 size: 15 residues. The CDR3 is CASSLSDRGFDEQFF. The CDR3 DNA sequence: TGTGCCAGCAGCTTATCGGACAGGGGATTCGATGAGCAGTTCTTC.

This chain connects TRBV30 to TRBJ1-4; 9 bases are a match to TRBD1. CDR1 is GTSNPN, CDR2 SVGIG, per germline (reference sequence). V dropped 0 bases and J dropped 7; count of bases not matched to a gene: 3. The CDR3 is 14 residues long. The CDR3 here is CAWSVRGQGEKLFF. The CDR3, as DNA: TGTGCCTGGAGTGTACGGGGACAGGGTGAAAAACTGTTTTTT.

The chain uses TRBV7-6 and TRBJ1-2, with D tentatively TRBD1 (6 bases). Germline CDR1 SGHVS, CDR2 FNYEAQ. The V end lost 5 bases, the J end lost 5 bases, and 9 bases lay between the germline ends. The CDR3 loop spans 12 amino acids. The CDR3 DNA follows: TGTGCCAGCAGCCCAGGGGTTTATGGCTACACCTTC. It codes for CASSPGVYGYTF.

The chain recombines TRBV5-6 with TRBJ1-4, with a weak D call TRBD1 (6 bases). V lost 3 bases and J 0 bases, leaving 9 bases between the germline ends. The CDR3 covers 15 residues. Per germline, CDR1 SGHDT and CDR2 YYEEEE. The CDR3 is CASSSWTATNEKLFF. The CDR3 nucleotides are TGTGCCAGCAGCTCCTGGACAGCAACTAATGAAAAACTGTTTTTT.

The chain employs TRBV7-9 and TRBJ1-1; no reliable D call. CDR1 and CDR2 from the germline V gene are SEHNR and FQNEAQ (reference sequence). V was shortened by 3 bases and J by 4 bases, with 12 bases between the two germline ends. The CDR3 runs 14 residues. The CDR3 DNA sequence: TGTGCCAGCAGCTTTTTTACCACGAGCACTGAAGCTTTCTTT. Protein product: CASSFFTTSTEAFF. Using reference TRBV7-9 and TRBJ1-1 for the parts outside the CDR3, the full variable domain is DTGVSQNPRHKITKRGQNVTFRCDPISEHNRLYWYRQTLGQGPEFLTYFQNEAQLEKSRLLSDRFSAERPKGSFSTLEIQRTEQGDSAMYLCASSFFTTSTEAFFGQGTRLTVV.

The table lists this clone with a count of one. J is TRBJ1-2 and V is TRBV9; TRBD1 is a possible D gene (5 bases). V dropped 5 bases and J dropped 1 base, with 18 bases sitting between them. CDR1 is SGDLS and CDR2 is YYNGEE in the germline V gene. The CDR3 spans 16 residues. CDR3 in amino acids: CASSSDKAAGNYGYTF. The CDR3 DNA is TGTGCCAGCAGTTCGGACAAGGCTGCCGGTAACTATGGCTACACCTTC.

V and J are TRBV5-1 and TRBJ2-1, with 8 positions matching TRBD1. CDR3 size: 15 residues. CDR1 and CDR2 (germline): SGHRS, YFSETQ. J was trimmed by 7 bases and V by 2 bases; bases with no gene match: 8. CDR3 region: CASSFSGGAGNEQFF. The CDR3 DNA sequence: TGCGCCAGCAGCTTCTCAGGGGGCGCCGGTAATGAGCAGTTCTTC.

The chain links TRBV18 to TRBJ1-2; 7 nucleotides line up with TRBD1. There are 15 residues in the CDR3. The germline CDR1 and CDR2 sequences are KGHSH and LQKENI. J gave up 6 bases and V 1 base, and 8 bases lay outside the gene matches. The CDR3 sequence: CASSPLRRQGHGYTF. CDR3 coding DNA: TGTGCCAGCTCACCACTGCGGAGACAGGGTCATGGCTACACCTTC.

This chain uses TRBV27 with TRBJ1-6; 7 bases match TRBD1. CDR1 is MNHEY and CDR2 is SMNVEV in the germline V gene (reference sequence). The CDR3 has 19 amino acids. The V segment lost 6 bases and the J segment 7 bases; nucleotides outside the gene matches: 21. CDR3 in DNA: TGTGCCAGCAGCTACCTTTCAATTTCGACAGGGATGCAAAATTCACCCCTCCACTTT. Amino acids: CASSYLSISTGMQNSPLHF.

V gene TRBV5-1 combines with J gene TRBJ2-5, with TRBD2 as a possible D gene (5 bases). Germline V gene lookup returns CDR1 SGHRS and CDR2 YFSETQ. The CDR3 is 15 residues long. V was pared by 4 bases and J by 0 bases, with 13 bases between. In DNA, the CDR3 is TGCGCCAGCAGCCGGGATGTCGGGAACCAAGAGACCCAGTACTTC. Protein product: CASSRDVGNQETQYF.

The chain joins TRBV7-6 to TRBJ1-3; D remains ambiguous. The CDR3 covers 14 residues. The V gene's germline CDR1 is SGHVS and CDR2 FNYEAQ. Trimming left V 1 base short and J 1 base short, with 5 bases between. DNA for the CDR3: TGTGCCAGCAGCTTAGGGGCTTCTGGAAACACCATATATTTT. Encoded protein: CASSLGASGNTIYF.

The J gene is TRBJ2-5, the V gene TRBV19; 10 nucleotides align to TRBD2. The DNA end is a closer match to TRBJ2-7, so the J assignment may be wrong. The CDR3 is made up of 15 amino acids. From germline, CDR1 is LNHDA and CDR2 SQIVND (reference sequence). Here the CDR3 DNA reads TGTGCCAGTAGTCCCTACTGGACTAGCGGCTACGAGCAGTACTTC. As protein: CASSPYWTSGYEQYF.

V gene TRBV7-2 combines with J gene TRBJ1-2; weak D call: TRBD1 (5 bases). CDR3 length: 14 residues. With 5 bases removed from V and 4 bases from J, the gap between germline ends came to 14 bases. Germline CDR1 SGHTA, CDR2 FQGNSA. The CDR3 DNA follows: TGTGCCAGCAGCCTAAACATTAGGGGCTATGGCTACACCTTC. As protein: CASSLNIRGYGYTF.

V usage is TRBV7-3 and J usage is TRBJ2-1; 8 positions match TRBD2. The CDR3 is 16 residues long. After removal of 2 bases from V and 0 bases from J, the junction contained 3 bases not matched to a gene. Germline V gene data show CDR1 as SGHTA and CDR2 as FQGTGA. The CDR3 DNA follows: TGTGCCAGCAGCTTACTAGCGGGTAGCTCCTACAATGAGCAGTTCTTC. Its translation is CASSLLAGSSYNEQFF.

This chain joins TRBV5-4 and TRBJ2-5; TRBD1 is a possible D gene (5 bases). Germline-derived CDR1 and CDR2 are SGHNT and YYREEE (reference sequence). V shed 4 bases and J shed 5 bases, with 15 bases lying between them. The CDR3 consists of 14 residues. The CDR3 bases are TGTGCCAGCAGCCGATCAAGGGGCTGGGAGACCCAGTACTTC. It is translated as CASSRSRGWETQYF.

The chain has TRBV5-1 and TRBJ2-3, with 10 bases matching TRBD1. Unmatched junction bases numbered 7, after V lost 3 bases and J lost 3 bases. This CDR3 comprises 16 residues. CDR1 SGHRS and CDR2 YFSETQ come from the germline V gene. As DNA, the CDR3 is TGCGCCAGCAGCTGGGGGACAGGGGAAATTACAGATACGCAGTATTTT. Translation gives CASSWGTGEITDTQYF.

This clone was detected once. The chain is built from TRBV11-3 and TRBJ2-3; TRBD2 matches at 11 bases. Germline CDR1 is SGHNT and CDR2 is YENEEA. Trimming cost V 5 bases and J 1 base; bases outside gene matches: 8. The CDR3 has 17 amino acids. The CDR3 reads CASSTRGTSGRTDTQYF. The CDR3 DNA is TGTGCCAGCAGCACCAGGGGGACTAGCGGCCGCACAGATACGCAGTATTTT.

This chain connects TRBV29-1 to TRBJ2-3; D gene unclear. The CDR3 consists of 13 residues. Germline-derived CDR1 and CDR2 are SQVTM and ANQGSEA. V lost 1 base and J 0 bases, leaving 5 bases between the germline ends. The CDR3, as DNA: TGCAGCGTTGAAGGCGAGAGCACAGATACGCAGTATTTT. Its translation: CSVEGESTDTQYF.

The CDR3 region is CASSFGTGAYEQYF. CDR3 bases: TGCGCCAGCAGCTTCGGGACAGGGGCCTACGAGCAGTACTTC. The chain is built from TRBV5-1 and TRBJ2-7; 10 bases line up with TRBD1. Trimming removed 2 bases from V and 2 bases from J; junction bases left unmatched: 1. The germline V gene has CDR1 SGHRS and CDR2 YFSETQ. This CDR3 contains 14 residues.

The CDR3, as DNA: TGTGCCAGCAGCTTGGAGACAGGGACGGGTGGCTACACCTTC. This gives the protein CASSLETGTGGYTF. V is TRBV11-2 and J is TRBJ1-2; TRBD1 aligns across 7 bases. CDR3 length equals 14 residues. Trimming took 3 bases from V and 7 from J; bases not matched to a gene: 8. Germline V CDR1 and CDR2: SGHAT, FQNNGV.

This clone was found a few times. The chain uses TRBV9 and TRBJ2-1; D not resolved. The germline CDR1 and CDR2 sequences are SGDLS and YYNGEE. The V and J ends lost 4 bases and 3 bases respectively, with 11 bases between them. The CDR3 spans 14 residues. CDR3 bases: TGTGCCAGCAGCAACACGATCAACTACAATGAGCAGTTCTTC. It specifies CASSNTINYNEQFF.

This rearrangement joins TRBV5-1 to TRBJ2-7, with 10 bases identical to TRBD2. V lost 0 bases and J lost 2; bases outside the gene matches: 8. Germline CDR1 SGHRS, CDR2 YFSETQ. The CDR3 sequence is 17 residues long. The CDR3 spells CASSLEGSGRSPYEQYF. The CDR3, as DNA: TGCGCCAGCAGCTTGGAGGGTAGCGGGAGGTCCCCCTACGAGCAGTACTTC.

This chain joins TRBV9 and TRBJ1-1; D not certain. V gave up 0 bases and J gave up 1 base, with 10 bases separating them. CDR3 length: 15 amino acids. From germline, CDR1 is SGDLS and CDR2 YYNGEE. CDR3 sequence: CASSVVTGKNTEAFF. The CDR3 bases are TGTGCCAGCAGCGTAGTGACGGGGAAGAACACTGAAGCTTTCTTT.

The genes are TRBV7-9 and TRBJ2-1; 9 nucleotides agree with TRBD1. In germline, CDR1 is SEHNR, CDR2 FQNEAQ (reference sequence). V lost 7 bases and J lost 9; bases outside the gene matches: 10. The CDR3 contains 14 residues. This chain's CDR3 is CASKAGTGHGEQFF. CDR3 bases: TGTGCCAGCAAAGCCGGGACAGGGCACGGTGAGCAGTTCTTC.

The count of this clone is one. CDR3 region: CASSRRLAPYNEQFF. In DNA form, the CDR3 reads TGTGCCAGCAGCCGCCGACTAGCGCCATACAATGAGCAGTTCTTC. The V gene is TRBV5-8, the J gene TRBJ2-1; 8 bases are shared with TRBD2. CDR1 SGHTS and CDR2 YDEGEE come from the germline V gene. This CDR3 region has 15 residues. Unmatched junction bases numbered 7, after V lost 4 bases and J lost 4 bases.

The rearrangement joins TRBV28 to TRBJ1-5; tentative D call: TRBD1 (5 bases). Germline V gene data show CDR1 as MDHEN and CDR2 as SYDVKM. The CDR3 runs to 17 residues. Trimming shortened V by 3 bases and J by 2 bases, and 17 bases separated the two germline ends. The CDR3 loop reads CASSLPGREIGNQPQHF. The CDR3 nucleotides are TGTGCCAGCAGTTTGCCGGGACGGGAGATAGGCAATCAGCCCCAGCATTTT.